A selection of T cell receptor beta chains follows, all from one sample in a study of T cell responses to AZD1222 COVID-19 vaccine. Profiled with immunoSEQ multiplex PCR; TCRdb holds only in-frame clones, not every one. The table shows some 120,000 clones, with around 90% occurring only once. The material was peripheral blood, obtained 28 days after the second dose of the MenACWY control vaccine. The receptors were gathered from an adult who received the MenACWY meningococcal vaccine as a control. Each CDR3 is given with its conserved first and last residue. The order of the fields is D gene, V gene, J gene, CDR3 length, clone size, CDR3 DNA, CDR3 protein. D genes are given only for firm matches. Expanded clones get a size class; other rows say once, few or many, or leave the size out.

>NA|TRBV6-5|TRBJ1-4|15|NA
TGTGCCAGCAGTTACCCACACAACTATAATGAAAAACTGTTTTTT
CASSYPHNYNEKLFF
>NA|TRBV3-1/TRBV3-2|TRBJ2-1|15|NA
TGTGCCAGCAGCCAAGTAGTCAGCTCCTACAATGAGCAGTTCTTC
CASSQVVSSYNEQFF
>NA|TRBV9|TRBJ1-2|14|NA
TGTGCCAGCAGCTCCTCGGATGTTGGCTATGGCTACACCTTC
CASSSSDVGYGYTF
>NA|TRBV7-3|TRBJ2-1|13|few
TGTGCCAGCAGTACTCACCATAAGGAGGTGCAGTTCTTC
CASSTHHKEVQFF
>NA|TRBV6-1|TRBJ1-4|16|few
TGTGCCAGCAGTGAAGCGGGGAGGAAAACTAATGAAAAACTGTTTTTT
CASSEAGRKTNEKLFF
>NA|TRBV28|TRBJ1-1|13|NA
TGTGCCAGCAGTCAATATCCGATCTCTGAAGCTTTCTTT
CASSQYPISEAFF
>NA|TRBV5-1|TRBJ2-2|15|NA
TGCGCCAGCAGCTTGTCGGACTGGAACACCGGGGAGCTGTTTTTT
CASSLSDWNTGELFF
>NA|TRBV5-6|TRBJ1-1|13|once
TGTGCCAGCAGCTTTAGACGGGACACTGAAGCTTTCTTT
CASSFRRDTEAFF
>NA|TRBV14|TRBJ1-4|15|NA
TGTGCCAGCAGCTCCCGGGCGGGGGAGGGTGAAAAACTGTTTTTT
CASSSRAGEGEKLFF
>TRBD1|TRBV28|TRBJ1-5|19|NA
TGTGCCAGCAGCCCCCTCGGGACAGGGGGCGCCCATAGCAATCAGCCCCAGCATTTT
CASSPLGTGGAHSNQPQHF
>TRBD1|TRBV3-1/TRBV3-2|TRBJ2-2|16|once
TGTGCCAGCAGACGCCGGGACAGGCTAAACACCGGGGAGCTGTTTTTT
CASRRRDRLNTGELFF
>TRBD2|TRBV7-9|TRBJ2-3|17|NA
TGTGCCAGCAGCCCCGGGACTAGCGGGAGAGCCGCAGATACGCAGTATTTT
CASSPGTSGRAADTQYF
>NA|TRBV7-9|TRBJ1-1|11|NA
TGTGCCACTCTACCGAACACTGAAGCTTTCTTT
CATLPNTEAFF
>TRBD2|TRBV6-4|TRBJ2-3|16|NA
TGTGCCAGCAGTGAAATAGCGGGGGCCGCCACAGATACGCAGTATTTT
CASSEIAGAATDTQYF
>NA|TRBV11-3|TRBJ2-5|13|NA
TGTGCCAGCAGCTTAGGATCAGGGGAGACCCAGTACTTC
CASSLGSGETQYF
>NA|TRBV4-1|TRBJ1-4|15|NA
TGCGCCAGCAGCCAACCGGGACGGACTAATGAAAAACTGTTTTTT
CASSQPGRTNEKLFF
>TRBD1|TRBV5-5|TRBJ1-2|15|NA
TGTGCCAGCAGCCTAGGGACAGGGGGCCCCTATGGCTACACCTTC
CASSLGTGGPYGYTF
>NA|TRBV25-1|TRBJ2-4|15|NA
TGTGCCAGCAGATTAGACTGGATAGCCAAAAACATTCAGTACTTC
CASRLDWIAKNIQYF
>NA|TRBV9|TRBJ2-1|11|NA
TGTGCCAGCAGCGTAGGGTATGAGCAGTTCTTC
CASSVGYEQFF
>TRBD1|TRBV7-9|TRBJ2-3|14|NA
TGTGCCAGCAGCCCTACTGACAGGGTAGATACGCAGTATTTT
CASSPTDRVDTQYF
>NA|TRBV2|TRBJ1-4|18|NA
TGTGCCAGCAGTGAAAGACCGGACCGCCGGGCTGCTAATGAAAAACTGTTTTTT
CASSERPDRRAANEKLFF
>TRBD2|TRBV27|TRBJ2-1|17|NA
TGTGCCAGCAGTTTTTCGACTAGCGGGTCAGCCTACAATGAGCAGTTCTTC
CASSFSTSGSAYNEQFF
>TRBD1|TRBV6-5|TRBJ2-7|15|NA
TGTGCCAGCAGTACCCCGGACAGGGAAGACTACGAGCAGTACTTC
CASSTPDREDYEQYF
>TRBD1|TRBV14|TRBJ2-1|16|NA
TGTGCCAGCAGCCAATTCACCGGGACAGGGGATTATGAGCAGTTCTTC
CASSQFTGTGDYEQFF
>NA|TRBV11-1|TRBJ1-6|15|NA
TGTGCCAGCAGCTTAAGTCCGGGAAATAATTCACCCCTCCACTTT
CASSLSPGNNSPLHF
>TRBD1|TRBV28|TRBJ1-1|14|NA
TGTGCCAGCAGTCCTCTCACAGGGGGATCTGAAGCTTTCTTT
CASSPLTGGSEAFF
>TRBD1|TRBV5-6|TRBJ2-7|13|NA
TGTGCCAGCACCGGGACAGGGGAATACGAGCAGTACTTC
CASTGTGEYEQYF